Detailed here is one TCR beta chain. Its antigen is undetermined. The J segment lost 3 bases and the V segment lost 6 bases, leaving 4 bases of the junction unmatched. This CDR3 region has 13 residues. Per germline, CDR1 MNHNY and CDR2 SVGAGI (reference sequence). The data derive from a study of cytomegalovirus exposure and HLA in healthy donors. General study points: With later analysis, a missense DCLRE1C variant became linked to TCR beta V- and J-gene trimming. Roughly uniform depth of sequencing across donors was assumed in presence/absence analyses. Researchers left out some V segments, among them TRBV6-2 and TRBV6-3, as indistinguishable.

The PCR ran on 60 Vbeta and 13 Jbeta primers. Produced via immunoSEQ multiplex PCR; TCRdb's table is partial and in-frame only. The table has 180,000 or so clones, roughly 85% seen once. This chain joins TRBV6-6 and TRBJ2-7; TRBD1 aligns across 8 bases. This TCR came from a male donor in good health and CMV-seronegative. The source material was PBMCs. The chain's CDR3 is CASRRTGSYEQYF. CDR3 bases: TGTGCCAGCAGGCGGACAGGGAGCTACGAGCAGTACTTC.